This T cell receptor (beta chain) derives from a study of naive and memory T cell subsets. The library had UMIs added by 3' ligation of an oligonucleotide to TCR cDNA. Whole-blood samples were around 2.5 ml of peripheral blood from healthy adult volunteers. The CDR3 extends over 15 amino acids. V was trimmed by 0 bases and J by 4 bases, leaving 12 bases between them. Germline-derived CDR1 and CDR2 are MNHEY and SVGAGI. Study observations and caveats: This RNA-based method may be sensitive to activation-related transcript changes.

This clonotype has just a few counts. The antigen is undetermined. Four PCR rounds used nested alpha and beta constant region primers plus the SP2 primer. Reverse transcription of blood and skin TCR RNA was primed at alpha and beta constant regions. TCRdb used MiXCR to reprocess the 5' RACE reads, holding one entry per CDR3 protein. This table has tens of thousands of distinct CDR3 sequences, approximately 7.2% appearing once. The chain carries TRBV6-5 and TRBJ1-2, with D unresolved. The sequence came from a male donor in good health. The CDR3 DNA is TGTGCCAGCAGTTACTCGCCCGGCGGTAGCTATGGCTACACCTTC. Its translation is CASSYSPGGSYGYTF.